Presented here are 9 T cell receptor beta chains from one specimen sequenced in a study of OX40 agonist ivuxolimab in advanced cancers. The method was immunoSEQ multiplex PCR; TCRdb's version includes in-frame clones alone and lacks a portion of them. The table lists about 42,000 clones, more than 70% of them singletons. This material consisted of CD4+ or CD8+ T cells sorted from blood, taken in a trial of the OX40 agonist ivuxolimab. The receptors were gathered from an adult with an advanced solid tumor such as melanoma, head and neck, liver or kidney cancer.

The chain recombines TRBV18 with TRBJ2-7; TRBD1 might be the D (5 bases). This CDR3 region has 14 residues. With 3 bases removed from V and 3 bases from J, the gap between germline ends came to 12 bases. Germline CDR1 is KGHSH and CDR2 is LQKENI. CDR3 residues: CASSPRGLIYEQYF. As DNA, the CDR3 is TGTGCCAGCTCACCTAGGGGTTTGATCTACGAGCAGTACTTC.

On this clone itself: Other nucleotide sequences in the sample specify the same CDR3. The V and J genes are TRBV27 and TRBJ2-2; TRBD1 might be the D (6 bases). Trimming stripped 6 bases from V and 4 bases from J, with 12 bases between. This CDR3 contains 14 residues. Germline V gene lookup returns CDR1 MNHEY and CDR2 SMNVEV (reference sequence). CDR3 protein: CASSLGASTGELFF. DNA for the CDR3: TGTGCCAGCAGCCTGGGGGCGTCCACCGGGGAGCTGTTTTTT.

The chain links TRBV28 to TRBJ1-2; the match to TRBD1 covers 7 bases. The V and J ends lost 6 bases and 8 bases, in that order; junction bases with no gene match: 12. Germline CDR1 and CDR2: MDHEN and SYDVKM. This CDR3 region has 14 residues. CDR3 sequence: CASSPTRTRGGYTF. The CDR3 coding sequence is TGTGCCAGCAGCCCCACCCGGACCAGGGGGGGCTACACCTTC.

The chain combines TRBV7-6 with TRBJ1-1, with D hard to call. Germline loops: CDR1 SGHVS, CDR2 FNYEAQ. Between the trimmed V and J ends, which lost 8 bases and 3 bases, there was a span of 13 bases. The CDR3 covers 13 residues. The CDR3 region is CASSLLDYTEAFF. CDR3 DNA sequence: TGTGCCAGCTCCTTACTGGACTACACTGAAGCTTTCTTT.

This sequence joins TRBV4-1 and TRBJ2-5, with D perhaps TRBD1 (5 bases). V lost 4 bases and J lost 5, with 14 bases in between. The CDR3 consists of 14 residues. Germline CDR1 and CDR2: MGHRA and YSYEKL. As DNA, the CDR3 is TGCGCCAGCAGCCCAATAGGGGCGGAGGAGACCCAGTACTTC. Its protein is CASSPIGAEETQYF.

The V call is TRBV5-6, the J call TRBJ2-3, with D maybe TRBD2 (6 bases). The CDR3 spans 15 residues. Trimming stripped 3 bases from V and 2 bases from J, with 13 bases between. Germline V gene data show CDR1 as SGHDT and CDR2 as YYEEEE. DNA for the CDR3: TGTGCCAGCAGCTATGCGGGGTCGTTCACAGATACGCAGTATTTT. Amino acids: CASSYAGSFTDTQYF.

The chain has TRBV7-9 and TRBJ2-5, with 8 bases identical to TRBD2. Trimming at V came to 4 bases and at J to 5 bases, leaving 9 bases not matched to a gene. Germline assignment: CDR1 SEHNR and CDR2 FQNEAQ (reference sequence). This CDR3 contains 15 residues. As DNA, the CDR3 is TGTGCCAGCAGCTCCCGCCCGGGGGGGCCCGAGACCCAGTACTTC. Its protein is CASSSRPGGPETQYF.

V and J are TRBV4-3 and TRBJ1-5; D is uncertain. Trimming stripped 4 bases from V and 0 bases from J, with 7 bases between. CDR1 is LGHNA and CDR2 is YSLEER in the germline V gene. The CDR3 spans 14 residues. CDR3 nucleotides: TGCGCCAGCAGCCTAGGAATTAGCAATCAGCCCCAGCATTTT. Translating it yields CASSLGISNQPQHF.

The CDR3 DNA follows: TGTGCCAGCAGCTTGGTGGGCGGGGAGCTGTTTTTT. Translating gives CASSLVGGELFF. The chain employs TRBV5-5 and TRBJ2-2; D is uncertain. This CDR3 is 12 amino acids long. V was clipped by 0 bases and J by 7 bases, with 4 bases between them. Germline CDR1 is SGHKS and CDR2 is YYEKEE (reference sequence).